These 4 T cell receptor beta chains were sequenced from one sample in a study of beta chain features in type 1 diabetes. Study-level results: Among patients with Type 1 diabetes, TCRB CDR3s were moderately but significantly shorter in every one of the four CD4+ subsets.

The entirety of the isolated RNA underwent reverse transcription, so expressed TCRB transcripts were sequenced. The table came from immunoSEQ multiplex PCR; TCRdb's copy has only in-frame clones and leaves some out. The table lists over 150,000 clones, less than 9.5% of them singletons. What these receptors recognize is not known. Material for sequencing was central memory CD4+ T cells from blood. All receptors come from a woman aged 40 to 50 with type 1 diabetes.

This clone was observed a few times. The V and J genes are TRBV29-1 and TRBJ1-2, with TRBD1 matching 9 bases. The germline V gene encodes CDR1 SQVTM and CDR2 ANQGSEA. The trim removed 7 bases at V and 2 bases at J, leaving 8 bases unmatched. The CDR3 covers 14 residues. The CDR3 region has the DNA TGCAGCGGATCGAAGGGACAGGGCAACTATGGCTACACCTTC. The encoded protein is CSGSKGQGNYGYTF.

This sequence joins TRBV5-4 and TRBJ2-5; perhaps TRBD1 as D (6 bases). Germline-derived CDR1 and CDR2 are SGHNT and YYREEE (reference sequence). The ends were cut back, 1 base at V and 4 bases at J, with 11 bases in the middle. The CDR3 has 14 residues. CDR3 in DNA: TGTGCCAGCAGCTTGCCTACAGGGCCAGAGACCCAGTACTTC. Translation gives CASSLPTGPETQYF.

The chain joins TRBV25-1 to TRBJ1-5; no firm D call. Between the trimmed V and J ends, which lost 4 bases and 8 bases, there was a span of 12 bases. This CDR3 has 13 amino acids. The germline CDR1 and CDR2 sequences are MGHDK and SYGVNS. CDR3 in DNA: TGTGCCAGCAGTGGAGGTGGGAGCGAGCCCCAGCATTTT. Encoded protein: CASSGGGSEPQHF.

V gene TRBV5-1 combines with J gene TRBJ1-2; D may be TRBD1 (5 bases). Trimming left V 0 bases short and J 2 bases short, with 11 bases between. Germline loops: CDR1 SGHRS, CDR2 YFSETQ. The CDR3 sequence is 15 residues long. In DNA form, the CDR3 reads TGCGCCAGCAGCTTGGATCCAGGGCGAAACTATGGCTACACCTTC. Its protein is CASSLDPGRNYGYTF.